These T cell receptor beta chains were read from a single sample in a study of blood T cell repertoires in COVID-19. Method: immunoSEQ multiplex PCR; TCRdb's copy keeps in-frame clones and lacks some. The data hold more than 100,000 clones, with about 89% observed a single time. Material for sequencing was peripheral blood. The receptor set was obtained from a man aged 45 to 65 with active or convalescent COVID-19. Each CDR3 is given without its conserved first and last residue. The order of the fields is J gene, V gene, CDR3 protein.

>TRBJ2-5|TRBV19
ASSIDRVQETQY
>TRBJ2-1|TRBV6-5
ASRGGGREQF
>TRBJ2-1|TRBV7-2
ASSLASSSYNEQF
>TRBJ1-2|TRBV28
ASSLPGGQGYT
>TRBJ2-2|TRBV2
ASSRLVPNTGELF
>TRBJ1-4|TRBV2
ASSVPGQGRSANEKLF
>TRBJ2-5|TRBV4-1
ASSQRDRSKSGTLQETQY
>TRBJ1-5|TRBV3-1/TRBV3-2
ASSQEQGPQPQH
>TRBJ2-2|TRBV28
ASSLDSTITGELF
>TRBJ1-1|TRBV5-1
ASSLQGNTEAF
>TRBJ1-3|TRBV30
AWSVGDTIY
>TRBJ2-1|TRBV20-1
SASPGGSYNEQF
>TRBJ2-2|TRBV7-9
ASSSSLGQGTGELF
>TRBJ1-5|TRBV7-2
ASSLGRTGDNQPQH
>TRBJ1-4|TRBV19
ASRTPWGANEKLF
>TRBJ1-5|TRBV2
ASSEAPGRGQPQH
>TRBJ1-2|TRBV19
ASSINTGRDGYT
>TRBJ2-1|TRBV5-1
ASSLYGGRANEQF
>TRBJ2-1|TRBV5-4
ASSNVVRDNHYEQF
>TRBJ2-7|TRBV5-8
ASSRSGFSYEQY
>TRBJ1-1|TRBV7-9
ASTLGEDTEAF
>TRBJ1-2|TRBV11-3
ASSFHRGLNYGYT
>TRBJ1-5|TRBV12-3/TRBV12-4
ASSLTGAQPQH
>TRBJ1-4|TRBV2
ASSEVRQGNEKLF
>TRBJ2-1|TRBV5-4
ASSQTNSYNEQF
>TRBJ2-7|TRBV27
ASSSLSGRGLDEQY
>TRBJ1-6|TRBV5-1
ASGAGRYNSPLH
>TRBJ1-1|TRBV6-2/TRBV6-3
ASSQIGQTEAF
>TRBJ1-2|TRBV29-1
SVEGAAGGYGYT
>TRBJ1-2|TRBV5-4
ASSPLDRARRDGYT
>TRBJ1-1|TRBV5-6
ASSLDGGWGRTEAF
>TRBJ2-1|TRBV5-5
ASSLYAGSRWEFLEQF
>TRBJ2-5|TRBV6-1
ASSDSWASGQETQY
>TRBJ2-3|TRBV24-1
ATSAGTDTQY
>TRBJ2-7|TRBV24-1
ATSETSGYEQY
>TRBJ2-5|TRBV7-2
ASTPGGGVETQY
>TRBJ2-1|TRBV29-1
SVAEPRLEQF
>TRBJ2-2|TRBV30
AWSDGADGELF
>TRBJ1-1|TRBV19
ASRASLFTEAF
>TRBJ2-5|TRBV7-8
ASSYRDRRQETQY
>TRBJ2-7|TRBV30
AWSVGGRPYEQY
>TRBJ2-1|TRBV28
ASRTVGGPYNEQF
>TRBJ1-2|TRBV6-1
ASSFGQGTYGYT
>TRBJ1-4|TRBV4-1
ASSQEGAGNEKLF
>TRBJ2-7|TRBV6-5
ASSYSEGSYEQY
>TRBJ2-5|TRBV7-6
ASSLLRLAGEETQY
>TRBJ1-6|TRBV14
ASSQTTGENSPLH
>TRBJ1-6|TRBV5-4
ASSLGGQGGNSPLH
>TRBJ1-2|TRBV10-2
ASSELDSYGYT
>TRBJ1-1|TRBV6-5
ASNIGGDLNTEAF